This is a list of T cell receptor beta chains from one sample in a study of control samples from healthy donors and cancer patients. The assay was immunoSEQ multiplex PCR, and TCRdb's table has in-frame clones only and misses some. The table includes 350,000 to 450,000 clones, approximately 90% detected once. The sequenced sample was PBMCs. The source of these receptors is a man in his forties or fifties with head and neck cancer. Both conserved end residues are part of each CDR3. D genes are given only for firm matches. Some rows mark clone size as missing; the rest say once, few, many or name a class of expanded clone.

CDR3 length	D gene	V gene	J gene	clone size	CDR3 DNA	CDR3 protein
13	NA	TRBV6-5	TRBJ1-1	NA	TGTGCCAGCAGACCCCCGGGGGACACTGAAGCTTTCTTT	CASRPPGDTEAFF
16	TRBD2	TRBV5-1	TRBJ2-7	NA	TGCGCCAGCAGCCCCGGGACTAGGGGGAACCTTACGACGCAGTACTTC	CASSPGTRGNLTTQYF
16	NA	TRBV11-3	TRBJ2-1	NA	TGTGCCAGCAGCTTAGAATGGCAGAGCTCCTACAATGAGCAGTTCTTC	CASSLEWQSSYNEQFF
15	TRBD2	TRBV6-5	TRBJ2-1	NA	TGTGCCAGCAGCCATCGACTAGCGGGAAACAATGAGCAGTTCTTC	CASSHRLAGNNEQFF
13	NA	TRBV27	TRBJ1-4	NA	TGTGCCAGCGGGCTGTGGGGGAATGAAAAACTGTTTTTT	CASGLWGNEKLFF
12	TRBD2	TRBV11-2	TRBJ2-1	few	TGTGCCAGCAGCTTCGGGGGGAATGAGCAGTTCTTC	CASSFGGNEQFF
14	NA	TRBV5-4	TRBJ2-1	NA	TGTGCCAGCAGCCTACCCACCCTATCTATGAGGCAGTTCTTC	CASSLPTLSMRQFF
14	NA	TRBV19	TRBJ2-7	NA	TGTGCCAGTAGTATTGGTACTAGGTCTGACGAGCAGTACTTC	CASSIGTRSDEQYF
14	NA	TRBV28	TRBJ1-5	NA	TGTGCCAGCACCCCCCTAGGCCAGAATCAGCCCCAGCATTTT	CASTPLGQNQPQHF
18	TRBD2	TRBV4-2	TRBJ2-1	NA	TGTGCCAGCAGCCAAGATAGGTTTCAGAGGGAGGGTGTCGATGAGCAGTTCTTC	CASSQDRFQREGVDEQFF
11	NA	TRBV12-3/TRBV12-4	TRBJ1-3	few	TGTGCCAGCAGTTTAGGTAACACCATATATTTT	CASSLGNTIYF
16	TRBD1	TRBV28	TRBJ2-7	NA	TGTGCCAGCAGCCGCATTAGGGGCTCGACAGGGACCGAGCAGTACTTC	CASSRIRGSTGTEQYF
15	NA	TRBV2	TRBJ1-5	NA	TGTGCCAGCAGTGAAGCCCATAATAGCAATCAGCCCCAGCATTTT	CASSEAHNSNQPQHF
18	NA	TRBV11-2	TRBJ2-2	NA	TGTGCCAGCAGCTTAGTCGTTGTGCGGGGTGGGGACACCGGGGAGCTGTTTTTT	CASSLVVVRGGDTGELFF
11	NA	TRBV19	TRBJ1-2	few	TGTGCCAGTAGTAACGTGGCTGGCTACACCTTC	CASSNVAGYTF
16	TRBD1	TRBV5-4	TRBJ1-5	few	TGTGCCAGCAGCTCGGGTGGACAGGGTCCGTATCAGCCCCAGCATTTT	CASSSGGQGPYQPQHF
14	NA	TRBV6-1	TRBJ2-3	NA	TGTGCCAGCAGTGACAGCGGGAGCACAGATACGCAGTATTTT	CASSDSGSTDTQYF
15	TRBD1	TRBV28	TRBJ1-5	NA	TGTGCCAGCAGTGACACAGGGGGCGCAGGTCAGCCCCAGCATTTT	CASSDTGGAGQPQHF
16	TRBD2	TRBV10-3	TRBJ2-1	NA	TGTGCCATCAGTGAGACACGGGGGGTAAAGGACAATGAGCAGTTCTTC	CAISETRGVKDNEQFF
15	TRBD1	TRBV7-9	TRBJ2-1	NA	TGTGCCAGCAGCCGACAGGGAAAGTCCTACAATGAGCAGTTCTTC	CASSRQGKSYNEQFF
11	NA	TRBV29-1	TRBJ2-3	NA	TGCAGCGCCCTCAGCGGGCAAACGCAGTATTTT	CSALSGQTQYF
14	NA	TRBV4-2	TRBJ2-5	NA	TGTGCCAGCAGCCAAGATCGGGGGGCGGAGACCCAGTACTTC	CASSQDRGAETQYF
15	TRBD2	TRBV3-1/TRBV3-2	TRBJ2-1	once	TGTGCCAGCAGCCAAGACCTAGCGGGGGGGCGTGAGCAGTTCTTC	CASSQDLAGGREQFF
15	TRBD1	TRBV11-2	TRBJ2-7	NA	TGTGCCAGCAGCTTAGGACAGGGGGTAGTCGGCGAGCAGTACTTC	CASSLGQGVVGEQYF
16	NA	TRBV28	TRBJ1-1	NA	TGTGCCAGCAGCCCCACATCGACAGGTCTGAACACTGAAGCTTTCTTT	CASSPTSTGLNTEAFF
16	TRBD1	TRBV25-1	TRBJ1-4	NA	TGTGCCAGCAGTGACCGTCTAGGACAGGGGGCCCTGGGACTGTTTTTT	CASSDRLGQGALGLFF
15	NA	TRBV7-2	TRBJ2-1	NA	TGTGCCAGCAGCTTAGCGGGAGGAACCTACAATGAGCAGTTCTTC	CASSLAGGTYNEQFF